One T cell receptor beta chain is described in this entry. This entry is derived from a study of blood T cell repertoires in COVID-19. Study-level background: Samples came from the United States, Italy and Spain, spanning acute and convalescent COVID-19.

The CDR3 consists of 13 residues. CDR1 MNHEY and CDR2 SVGAGI come from the germline V gene. V lost 8 bases, J lost 4 bases, and 7 bases stayed unmatched. Methods used by the authors: By means of reference gene primer amplification, nucleated cell counts were estimated. The protocol was immunoSEQ multiplex PCR, while the TCRdb copy is restricted to in-frame clones and leaves out a portion. V and J calls and clone size are given by that table; D and trimming were obtained from the DNA. The sample consists of about 280,000 clones, around 84% of them appearing once. The sequence came from a man aged 35 to 55 who had been exposed to COVID-19. The sequencing sample was made of PBMCs or T cells enriched from blood (not recorded which). The genes are TRBV6-5 and TRBJ2-7; 8 nucleotides match TRBD2. The CDR3 spells CASELADGYEQYF. The CDR3 region has the DNA TGTGCCAGCGAACTAGCGGACGGATACGAGCAGTACTTC.